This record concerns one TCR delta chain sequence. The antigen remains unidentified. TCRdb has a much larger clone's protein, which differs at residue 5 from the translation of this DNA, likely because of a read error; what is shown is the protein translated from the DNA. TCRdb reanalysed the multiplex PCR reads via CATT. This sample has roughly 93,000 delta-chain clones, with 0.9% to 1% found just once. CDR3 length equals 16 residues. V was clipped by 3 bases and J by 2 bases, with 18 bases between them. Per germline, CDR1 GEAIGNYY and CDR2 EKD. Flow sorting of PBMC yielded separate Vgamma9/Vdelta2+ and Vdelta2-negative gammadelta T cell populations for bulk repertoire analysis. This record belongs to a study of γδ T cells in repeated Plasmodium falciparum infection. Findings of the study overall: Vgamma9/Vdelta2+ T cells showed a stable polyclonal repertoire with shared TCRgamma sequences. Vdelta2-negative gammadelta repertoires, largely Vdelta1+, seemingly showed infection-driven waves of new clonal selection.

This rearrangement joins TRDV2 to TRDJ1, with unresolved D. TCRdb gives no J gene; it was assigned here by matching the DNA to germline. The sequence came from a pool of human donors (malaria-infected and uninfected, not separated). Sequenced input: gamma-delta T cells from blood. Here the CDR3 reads CACDELGRSRTDKLIF. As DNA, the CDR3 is TGTGCCTGTGACGAGTTGGGCCGAAGTAGAACCGATAAACTCATCTTT.